This record covers a single T cell receptor beta chain. The PCR was carried out with 60 Vbeta primers and 13 Jbeta primers. Profiled with immunoSEQ multiplex PCR; TCRdb holds only in-frame clones, not every one. The profile covers under 200,000 clones, with more than 70% appearing a single time and approximately 1.4% taken by the ten largest. This entry is derived from a study of cytomegalovirus exposure and HLA in healthy donors. The wider study: The roughly 120 million unique TCR beta sequences, from about 170 million T cells, were found by an earlier analysis.

Germline V gene lookup returns CDR1 MDHEN and CDR2 SYDVKM. This CDR3 region has 14 residues. The V segment lost 6 bases and the J segment 2 bases; nucleotides outside the gene matches: 1. V usage is TRBV28 and J usage is TRBJ2-6; 7 nucleotides align to TRBD1. This clonotype was sampled from a girl between 5 and 17 years old in good health and CMV-seronegative. Sequenced: PBMCs. The CDR3 region has the DNA TGTGCCAGCAGGGGGACAGCTGGGGCCAACGTCCTGACTTTC. Its protein product is CASRGTAGANVLTF.